The 14 T cell receptor beta chains presented below share a single source sample, sequenced in a study of blood T cell repertoires in COVID-19. The table came from immunoSEQ multiplex PCR; TCRdb's copy has only in-frame clones and leaves some out. The repertoire holds under 300,000 clones, with roughly 80% as singletons. The sample comprised peripheral blood. These receptors were collected from a woman at least 80 years old with active or convalescent COVID-19.

This rearrangement joins TRBV19 to TRBJ2-7; 8 nucleotides line up with TRBD2. There are 20 residues in the CDR3. The germline gives CDR1 LNHDA, CDR2 SQIVND (reference sequence). Trimming removed 4 bases from V and 4 bases from J; junction bases left unmatched: 24. The CDR3 bases are TGTGCCAGTAGTAGGGCCTTAGGAGCGGGAGTTCCCTCGTTCGGGTACGAGCAGTACTTC. Amino acids: CASSRALGAGVPSFGYEQYF.

The chain joins TRBV5-1 to TRBJ1-1; D unresolved. The germline CDR1 and CDR2 sequences are SGHRS and YFSETQ. Trimming removed 2 bases at V and 1 base at J, with 6 bases between. This CDR3 has 13 residues. CDR3 coding DNA: TGCGCCAGCAGCTTCGCGTGGAACACTGAAGCTTTCTTT. Protein: CASSFAWNTEAFF.

The chain uses TRBV27 and TRBJ2-7; 7 bases match TRBD1. V lost 6 bases and J lost 3; bases outside the gene matches: 8. Per the germline V gene, CDR1 is MNHEY and CDR2 is SMNVEV (reference sequence). This CDR3 spans 14 amino acids. The CDR3 DNA reads TGTGCCAGCAGCCAACCGGGACAGCTCTACGAGCAGTACTTC. It specifies CASSQPGQLYEQYF.

The gene calls are TRBV3-1 (or the pseudogene TRBV3-2) and TRBJ2-7; no firm D call. V gave up 4 bases and J gave up 2 bases, with 15 bases separating them. CDR1 LGHDT and CDR2 YNNKEL come from the germline V gene (reference sequence). The CDR3 is made up of 15 amino acids. In DNA form, the CDR3 reads TGTGCCAGCAGCCGACCCTATTCAGGTACCTACGAGCAGTACTTC. As protein: CASSRPYSGTYEQYF.

The V gene is TRBV30, the J gene TRBJ1-5, with D possibly being TRBD1 (5 bases). Trimming left V 5 bases short and J 3 bases short, with 14 bases between. Per the germline V gene, CDR1 is GTSNPN and CDR2 is SVGIG (reference sequence). The CDR3 contains 14 residues. This chain's CDR3 is CAWGRGGINQPQHF. CDR3 nucleotide sequence: TGTGCCTGGGGCCGGGGGGGGATCAATCAGCCCCAGCATTTT.

The J gene is TRBJ2-7, the V gene TRBV27; D might be TRBD1 (6 bases). The CDR3 covers 13 residues. Trimming took off 5 bases at V and 0 bases at J, with 8 bases between the two ends. Germline V lookup: CDR1 MNHEY, CDR2 SMNVEV (reference sequence). In nucleotides, the CDR3 is TGTGCCAGCAGTGGACAGTACTCCTACGAGCAGTACTTC. Translation: CASSGQYSYEQYF.

This clone was detected only once. The chain has TRBV6-5 and TRBJ1-4; 7 bases agree with TRBD1. The CDR3 has 14 amino acids. The J segment lost 8 bases and the V segment lost 5 bases, leaving 8 bases of the junction unmatched. The germline V gene encodes CDR1 MNHEY and CDR2 SVGAGI. CDR3 sequence (DNA): TGTGCCAGCAGTCTCAGGGGGAGAGGGGAAAAACTGTTTTTT. Translation gives CASSLRGRGEKLFF.

This clone has only one observation. The same CDR3 also results from other DNA sequences found in this sample. This sequence joins TRBV27 and TRBJ2-1; 7 nucleotides align to TRBD2. After removal of 3 bases from V and 0 bases from J, the junction contained 2 bases not matched to a gene. The CDR3 sequence is 15 residues long. Germline-derived CDR1 and CDR2 are MNHEY and SMNVEV (reference sequence). The CDR3 loop reads CASSLGGSSYNEQFF. The DNA of the CDR3 is TGTGCCAGCAGTTTGGGCGGGAGCTCCTACAATGAGCAGTTCTTC.

J is TRBJ1-4 and V is TRBV19; D unclear. The CDR3 spans 14 residues. V lost 5 bases, J lost 0 bases, and 7 bases lay in between. CDR1 and CDR2 from the germline V gene are LNHDA and SQIVND (reference sequence). The CDR3, as DNA: TGTGCCAGTAGTCCCTATGCAACTAATGAAAAACTGTTTTTT. Protein product: CASSPYATNEKLFF.

DNA of the CDR3: TGTGCCACTCGGGACAGCTCGAACACCGGGGAGCTGTTTTTT. Translated: CATRDSSNTGELFF. The rearrangement uses TRBV10-3 and TRBJ2-2; 7 positions match TRBD1. The CDR3 is made up of 14 amino acids. Germline CDR1 reads ENHRY; CDR2 reads SYGVKD. Trimming removed 10 bases from V and 0 bases from J; junction bases left unmatched: 5.

As DNA, the CDR3 is TGTGCCAGCAGTTTACTTGGGGGCTCCGGGGAGCTGTTTTTT. It codes for CASSLLGGSGELFF. This chain joins TRBV28 and TRBJ2-2; tentative D call: TRBD1 (6 bases). Trimming pared 2 bases from V and 6 bases from J, leaving 10 bases between. Germline V gene data show CDR1 as MDHEN and CDR2 as SYDVKM. There are 14 residues in the CDR3.

The V gene is TRBV5-6, the J gene TRBJ1-5, with 8 nucleotides matching TRBD1. The CDR3 contains 15 residues. Losses at the gene ends were 2 bases for V and 2 bases for J; bases not matched to a gene: 3. Germline CDR1 and CDR2: SGHDT and YYEEEE. The CDR3 DNA reads TGTGCCAGCAGCTTCGGACAGGGCCGCAATCAGCCCCAGCATTTT. It yields the protein CASSFGQGRNQPQHF.

This rearrangement joins TRBV27 to TRBJ1-2; 9 bases line up with TRBD1. Germline V CDR1 and CDR2: MNHEY, SMNVEV (reference sequence). The CDR3 covers 14 residues. After removal of 6 bases from V and 3 bases from J, the junction contained 5 bases not matched to a gene. CDR3: CASRERDRDYGYTF. The CDR3 bases are TGTGCCAGCAGAGAAAGGGACAGGGACTATGGCTACACCTTC.

V is TRBV4-1 and J is TRBJ1-5, with no clear D. Trimming removed 1 base from V and 5 bases from J, with 15 bases in between. CDR3 length: 16 residues. CDR1 and CDR2 from the germline V gene are MGHRA and YSYEKL. This chain's CDR3 is CASSQVKGRRDQPQHF. CDR3 sequence (DNA): TGCGCCAGCAGCCAAGTAAAAGGGAGACGGGATCAGCCCCAGCATTTT.